The T cell receptor (beta chain) under discussion was sequenced for a study of Ad26.COV2.S vaccination and SARS-CoV-2 variants. Points from the study as a whole: The study found similar non-spike TCR breadth in vaccine and placebo recipients.

The table came from immunoSEQ multiplex PCR; TCRdb's copy has only in-frame clones and leaves some out. Among approximately 400,000 clones listed, 70% to 90% were seen once. Stated treatment: approximately 18 received Ad26.COV2.S at low or high dose, single or two shots; about 5 received placebo; per-sample allocation not given. Day 63 following the first vaccine or placebo injection was when the samples were taken. The CDR3 is made up of 13 amino acids. CDR1 is SGHRS, CDR2 YFSETQ, per germline. The junction had 3 bases not matched to a gene; V was cut back by 5 bases and J by 2 bases. The table lists this clone with a few counts. Its antigen remains unidentified.

The material was peripheral blood, obtained in a trial of Ad26.COV2.S vaccine versus placebo. The chain is built from TRBV5-1 and TRBJ2-7; TRBD1 agrees at 8 bases. This TCR came from a person aged 18 to 65 who received the Ad26.COV2.S COVID-19 vaccine or a placebo. In nucleotides, the CDR3 is TGCGCCAGCAGTCGGGACAGGACCTACGAGCAGTACTTC. It translates to CASSRDRTYEQYF.